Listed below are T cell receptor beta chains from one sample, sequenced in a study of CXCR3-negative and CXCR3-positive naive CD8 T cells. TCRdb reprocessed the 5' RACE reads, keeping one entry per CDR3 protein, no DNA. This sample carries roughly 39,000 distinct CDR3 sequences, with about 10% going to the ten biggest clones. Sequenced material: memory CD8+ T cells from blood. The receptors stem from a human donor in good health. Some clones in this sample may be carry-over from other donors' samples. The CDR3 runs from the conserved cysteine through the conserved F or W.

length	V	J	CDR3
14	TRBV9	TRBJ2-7	CASSDSGEDYEQYF
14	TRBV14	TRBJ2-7	CASSQELEYYEQYF
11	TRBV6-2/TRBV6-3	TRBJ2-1	CASSYGDEQFF
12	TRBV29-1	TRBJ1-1	CSVENPRAEAFF
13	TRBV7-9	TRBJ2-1	CASSLTANNEQFF
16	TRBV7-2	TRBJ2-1	CASSLAAGGSYNEQFF
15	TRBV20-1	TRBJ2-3	CSARVQAGTGDTQYF
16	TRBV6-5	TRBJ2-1	CASSYSFGGGDNEQFF
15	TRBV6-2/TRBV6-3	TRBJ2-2	CASSVTGERTGELFF
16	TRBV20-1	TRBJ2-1	CSARDGGGQAYNEQFF
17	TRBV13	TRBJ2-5	CGSSLVIRGQVQETQYF
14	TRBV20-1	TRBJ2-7	CSAYPLGTAYEQYF
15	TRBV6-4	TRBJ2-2	CASSEAGTDTGELFF
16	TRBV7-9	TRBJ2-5	CASSKPDSRLRETQYF
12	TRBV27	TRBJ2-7	CASISDRGEQYF
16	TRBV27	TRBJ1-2	CASSLWVGQGVHGYTF
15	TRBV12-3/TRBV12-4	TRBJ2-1	CASSSSGLAGNEQFF
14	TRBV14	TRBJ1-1	CASSQERGMTEAFF
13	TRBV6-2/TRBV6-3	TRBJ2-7	CASSSDLSYEQYF
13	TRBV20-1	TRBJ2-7	CSATHRGTYEQYF
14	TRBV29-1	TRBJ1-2	CSVPGQEKSYGYTF
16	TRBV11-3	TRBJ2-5	CASSPPLRGERETQYF
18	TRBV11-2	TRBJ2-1	CASSLRGLAGGLPNEQFF